This TCR beta chain comes out of a study of OX40 agonist ivuxolimab in advanced cancers. The CDR3 extends over 13 amino acids. In germline, CDR1 is SGHTA, CDR2 FQGTGA. V lost 2 bases and J 4 bases, leaving 5 bases between the germline ends. Sequencing was performed with immunoSEQ multiplex PCR; in TCRdb, only in-frame clones are kept and a portion is missing. Among roughly 100,000 clones listed, 90% were seen once. This TCR was sampled from an adult with an advanced solid tumor such as melanoma, head and neck, liver or kidney cancer. Here the sequenced sample was CD4+ or CD8+ T cells sorted from blood, taken in a trial of the OX40 agonist ivuxolimab. The V call is TRBV7-3, the J call TRBJ2-2; D not resolved. CDR3 DNA: TGTGCCAGCAGCTTACAAGGCACCGGGGAGCTGTTTTTT. Amino acid sequence: CASSLQGTGELFF.